This T cell receptor beta chain was captured by sequencing in a study of CD8+ T cells in alopecia areata. Whole-study context: Patients remained on tofacitinib for 6 to 18 months and then went 6 months without it.

Sequencing relied on a cDNA template that was reverse transcribed from extracted RNA. TCRdb's copy holds only in-frame clones and misses some; the assay was immunoSEQ multiplex PCR. The sample lists 200,000 to 250,000 clones; more than 30% were seen once. V shed 4 bases and J shed 8 bases, with 5 bases lying between them. The CDR3 runs 10 residues. Germline CDR1 is SGHAT and CDR2 is FQNNGV. The treatment was: oral pan-JAK inhibitor, 5-10 mg twice daily. Sampling of alopecia areata patients yielded lesional scalp punch biopsies as well as peripheral blood. As regards this clone: Its antigen remains unidentified.

Study-level results: Affected scalp, especially in alopecia totalis/universalis, had a higher clonality than normal scalp did. Numerous clones, expanded in lesions, remained in scalp and blood during tofacitinib.

The chain recombines TRBV11-2 with TRBJ2-5; no reliable D call. The TCR originated in a human donor with alopecia areata. The sample consisted of CD4+ T cells sorted from blood, taken between weeks 30 and 35, from a patient treated with tofacitinib. CDR3 region: CASSSLTQYF. In DNA, the CDR3 is TGTGCCAGCAGCTCCCTAACCCAGTACTTC.